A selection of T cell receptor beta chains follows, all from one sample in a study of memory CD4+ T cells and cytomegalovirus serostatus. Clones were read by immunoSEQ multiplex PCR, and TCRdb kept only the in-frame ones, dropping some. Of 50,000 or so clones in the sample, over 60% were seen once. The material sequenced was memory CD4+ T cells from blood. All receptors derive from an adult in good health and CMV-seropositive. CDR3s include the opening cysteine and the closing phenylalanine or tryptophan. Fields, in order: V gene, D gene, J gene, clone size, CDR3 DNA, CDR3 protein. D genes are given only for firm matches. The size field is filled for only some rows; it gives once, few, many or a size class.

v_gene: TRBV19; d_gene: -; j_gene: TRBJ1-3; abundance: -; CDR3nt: TGTGCCACCAGTCCCAAGGGGTGGGCCTCTGGAAACACCATATATTTT; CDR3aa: CATSPKGWASGNTIYF
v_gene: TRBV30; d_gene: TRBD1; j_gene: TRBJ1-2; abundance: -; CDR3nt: TGTGCCTGGAGTGTCTCCGGGACAGGGGGCAAAGGCTACACCTTC; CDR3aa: CAWSVSGTGGKGYTF
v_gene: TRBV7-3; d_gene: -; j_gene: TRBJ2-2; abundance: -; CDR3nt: TGTGCCAGCAGCCTACACCCGACCCAAACCGCCGGGGAGCTGTTTTTT; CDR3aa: CASSLHPTQTAGELFF
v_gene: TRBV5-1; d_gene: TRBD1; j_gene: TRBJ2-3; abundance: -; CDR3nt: TGCGCCAGCAGCTTGATATCGGGACAGGGACAAGTCCTCGGCACAGATACGCAGTATTTT; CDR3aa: CASSLISGQGQVLGTDTQYF
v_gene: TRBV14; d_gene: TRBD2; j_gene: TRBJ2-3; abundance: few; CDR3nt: TGTGCCAGCAGCCCGACTGGCGGGAGTTTAACAGATACGCAGTATTTT; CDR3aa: CASSPTGGSLTDTQYF
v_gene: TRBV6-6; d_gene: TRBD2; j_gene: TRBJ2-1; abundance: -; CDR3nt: TGTGCCAGCAGTCCTCGTAATAGCGGGAGAGAGGATGAGCAGTTCTTC; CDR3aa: CASSPRNSGREDEQFF
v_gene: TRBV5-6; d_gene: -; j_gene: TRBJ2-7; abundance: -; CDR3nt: TGTGCCAGCAGCGTGGGGGTCTACGAGCAGTACTTC; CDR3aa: CASSVGVYEQYF
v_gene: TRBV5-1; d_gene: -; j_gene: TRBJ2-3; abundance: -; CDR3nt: TGCGCCAGCAGCTTGCAGGAGACGCAGTATTTT; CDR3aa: CASSLQETQYF
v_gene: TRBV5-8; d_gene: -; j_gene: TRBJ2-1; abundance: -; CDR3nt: TGTGCCAGCAGCTGGGGGTTGAAAGTGAATGAGCAGTTCTTC; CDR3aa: CASSWGLKVNEQFF
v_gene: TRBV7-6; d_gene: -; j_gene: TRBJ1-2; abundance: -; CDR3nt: TGTGCCAGCAGCCATGACAGCTCCTATGGCTACACCTTC; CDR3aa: CASSHDSSYGYTF
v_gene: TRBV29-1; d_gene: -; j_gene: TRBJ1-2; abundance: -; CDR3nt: TGCAGCGTTGATAGGGCTGTCAACTATGGCTACACCTTC; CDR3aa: CSVDRAVNYGYTF
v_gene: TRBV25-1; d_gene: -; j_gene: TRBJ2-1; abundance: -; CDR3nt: TGTGCCAGCAGTGAAGTCGGGTACAATGAGCAGTTCTTC; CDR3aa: CASSEVGYNEQFF
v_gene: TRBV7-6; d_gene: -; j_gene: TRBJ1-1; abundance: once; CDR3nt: TGTGCCAGCAGCTTAGCCGGGAACACTGAAGCTTTCTTT; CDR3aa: CASSLAGNTEAFF
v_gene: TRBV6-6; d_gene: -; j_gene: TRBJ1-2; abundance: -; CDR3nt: TGTGCCAGCAGACCCGGGACGGAAGGCTACACCTTC; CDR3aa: CASRPGTEGYTF
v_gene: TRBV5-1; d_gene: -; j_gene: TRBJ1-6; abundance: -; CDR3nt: TGCGCCAGCAGCGGCGCTTCGACAACCTATAATTCACCCCTCCACTTT; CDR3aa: CASSGASTTYNSPLHF
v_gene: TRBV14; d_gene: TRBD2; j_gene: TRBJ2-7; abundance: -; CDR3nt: TGTGCCAGCAGCCAAGATCTGGGAGGGTCCGAGCAGTACTTC; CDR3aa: CASSQDLGGSEQYF
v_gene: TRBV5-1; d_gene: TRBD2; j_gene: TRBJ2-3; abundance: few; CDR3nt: TGCGCCAGCAGCCCTAGCGGCCCCACAGATACGCAGTATTTT; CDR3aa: CASSPSGPTDTQYF
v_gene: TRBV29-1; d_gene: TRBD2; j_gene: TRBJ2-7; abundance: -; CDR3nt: TGCAGCGCCTGGACTAGCGGGGCCCACGAGCAGTACTTC; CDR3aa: CSAWTSGAHEQYF
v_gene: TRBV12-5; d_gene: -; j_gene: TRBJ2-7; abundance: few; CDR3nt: TGTGCTAGTGGTTTGGCCCCCTACGAGCAGTACTTC; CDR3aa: CASGLAPYEQYF
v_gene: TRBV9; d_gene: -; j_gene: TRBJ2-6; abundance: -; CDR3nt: TGTGCCAGCAGCGTAGCTGGGACCGTCTCTGGGGCCAACGTCCTGACTTTC; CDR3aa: CASSVAGTVSGANVLTF
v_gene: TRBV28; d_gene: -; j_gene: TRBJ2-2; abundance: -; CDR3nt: TGTGCCAGCAGTTTTAGTCTGAACACCGGGGAGCTGTTTTTT; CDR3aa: CASSFSLNTGELFF
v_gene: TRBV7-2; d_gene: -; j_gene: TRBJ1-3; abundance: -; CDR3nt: TGTGCCAGCAGCTTCCGGGACTCTGGAAACACCATATATTTT; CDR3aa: CASSFRDSGNTIYF
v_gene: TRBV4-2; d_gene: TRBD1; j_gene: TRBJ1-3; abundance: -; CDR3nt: TGTGCCAGCAGCCAAGGACAGGGGGCTACGGGAAACACCATATATTTT; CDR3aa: CASSQGQGATGNTIYF
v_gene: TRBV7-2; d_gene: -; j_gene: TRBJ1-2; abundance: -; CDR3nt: TGTGCCAGCAGCTTAAGTCCCGCAGGGAGGATGGACTATGGCTACACCTTC; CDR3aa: CASSLSPAGRMDYGYTF
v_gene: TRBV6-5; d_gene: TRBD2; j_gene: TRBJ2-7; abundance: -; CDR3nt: TGTGCCAGCAGCAAACTAGCGGGAGGCAGTGAGCAGTACTTC; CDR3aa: CASSKLAGGSEQYF
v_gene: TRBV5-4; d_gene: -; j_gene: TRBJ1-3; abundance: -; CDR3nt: TGTGCCAGCAGCGGGAGAGAAGGACGCGGTGGAAACACCATATATTTT; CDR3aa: CASSGREGRGGNTIYF
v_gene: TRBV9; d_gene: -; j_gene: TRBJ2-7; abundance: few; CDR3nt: TGTGCCAGCAGCCCCGGGACTCACTACGAGCAGTACTTC; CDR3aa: CASSPGTHYEQYF
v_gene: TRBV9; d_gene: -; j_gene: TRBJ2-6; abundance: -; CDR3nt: TGTGCCAGCAGCGCAGAGGGATCCGGGGCCAACGTCCTGACTTTC; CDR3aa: CASSAEGSGANVLTF
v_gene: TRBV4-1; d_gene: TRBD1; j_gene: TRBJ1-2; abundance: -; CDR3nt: TGCGCCAGCAGCCAAGCGGGGACAGCCTATGGCTACACCTTC; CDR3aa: CASSQAGTAYGYTF
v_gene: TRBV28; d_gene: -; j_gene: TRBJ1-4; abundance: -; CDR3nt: TGTGCCAGCATAAGGGGGATGGACGAAAAACTGTTTTTT; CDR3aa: CASIRGMDEKLFF
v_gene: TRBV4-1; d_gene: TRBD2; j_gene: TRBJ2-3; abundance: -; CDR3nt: TGCGCCAGCAGCCAAGGGCCAGCGGGGGGACCCACAGATACGCAGTATTTT; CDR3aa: CASSQGPAGGPTDTQYF
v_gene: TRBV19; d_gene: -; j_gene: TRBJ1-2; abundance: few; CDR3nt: TGTGCCAGTAGTATCGATATAATCTATGGCTACACCTTC; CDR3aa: CASSIDIIYGYTF
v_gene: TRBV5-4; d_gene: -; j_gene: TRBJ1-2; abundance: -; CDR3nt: TGTGCCAGCAGCTTGCATGAAAAAATTCGTGGCTACACCTTC; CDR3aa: CASSLHEKIRGYTF
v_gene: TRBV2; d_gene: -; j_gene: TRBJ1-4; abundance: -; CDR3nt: TGTGCCAGCAGTCCCCGGGGCGGCGGCAATGAAAAACTGTTTTTT; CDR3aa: CASSPRGGGNEKLFF
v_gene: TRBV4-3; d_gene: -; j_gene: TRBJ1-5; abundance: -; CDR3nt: TGCGCCAGCAGCCAAGATTTATGGCAGCCCCAGCATTTT; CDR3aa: CASSQDLWQPQHF
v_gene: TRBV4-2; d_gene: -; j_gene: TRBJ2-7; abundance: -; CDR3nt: TGTGCCAGCAGCCTCTATGACGGGGTAGGCTACGAGCAGTACTTC; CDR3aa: CASSLYDGVGYEQYF
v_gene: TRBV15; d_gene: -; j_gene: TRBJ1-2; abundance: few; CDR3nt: TGTGCCACCAGCAGAGATCGATCGACAGACTACACCTTC; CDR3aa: CATSRDRSTDYTF
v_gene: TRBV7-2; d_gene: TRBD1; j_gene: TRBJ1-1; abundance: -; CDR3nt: TGTGCCAGCAGCGTATACAGGGGCGACACTGAAGCTTTCTTT; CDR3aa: CASSVYRGDTEAFF
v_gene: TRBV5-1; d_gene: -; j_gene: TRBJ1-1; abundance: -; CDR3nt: TGCGCCAGCAGCTTGTGGGGTGCTGCAGGGGTTTCGTTTGAAGCTTTCTTT; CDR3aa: CASSLWGAAGVSFEAFF
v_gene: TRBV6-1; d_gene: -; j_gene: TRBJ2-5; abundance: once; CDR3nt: TGTGCCAGCAGTCGAGGGGCAGAGTACTTC; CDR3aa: CASSRGAEYF
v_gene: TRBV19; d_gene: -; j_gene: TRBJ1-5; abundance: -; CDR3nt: TGTGCCAGCCACCCTTGGGCAGGGGAGAATCAGCCCCAGCATTTT; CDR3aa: CASHPWAGENQPQHF
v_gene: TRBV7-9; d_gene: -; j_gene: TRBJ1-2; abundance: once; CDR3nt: TGTGCCAGCAGCCTGGTGGGGGCGAGTGGCTACACCTTC; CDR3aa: CASSLVGASGYTF
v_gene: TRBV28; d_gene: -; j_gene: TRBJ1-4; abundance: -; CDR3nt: TGTGCCAGCAGTTTCAGCAGGGGCCAGTTGGGGGAAAAACTGTTTTTT; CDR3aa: CASSFSRGQLGEKLFF
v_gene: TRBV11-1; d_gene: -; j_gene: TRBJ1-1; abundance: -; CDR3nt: TGTGCCAGCAGCTTAGTATGGGGACCGAACACTGAAGCTTTCTTT; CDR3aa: CASSLVWGPNTEAFF
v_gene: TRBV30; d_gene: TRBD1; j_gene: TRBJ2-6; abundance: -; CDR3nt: TGTGCCTGGAGTGGGCCTGGGACAGGGACGGCGGGGGCCAACGTCCTGACTTTC; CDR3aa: CAWSGPGTGTAGANVLTF
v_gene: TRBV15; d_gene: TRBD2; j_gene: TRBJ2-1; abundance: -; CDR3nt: TGTGCCACCAGCAGAGGGGCTAGCGGGAGGACCTACAATGAGCAGTTCTTC; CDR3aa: CATSRGASGRTYNEQFF
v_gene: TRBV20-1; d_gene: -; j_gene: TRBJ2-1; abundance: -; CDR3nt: TGCAGTGCAGATTTCGACGACCGGCAGTTCTTC; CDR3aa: CSADFDDRQFF
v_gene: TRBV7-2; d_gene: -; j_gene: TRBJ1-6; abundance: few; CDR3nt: TGTGCCAGCAGCTTACAGGGACATTCACCCCTCCACTTT; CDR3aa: CASSLQGHSPLHF
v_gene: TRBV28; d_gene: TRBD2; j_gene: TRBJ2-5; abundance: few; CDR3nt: TGTGCCAGCAGTTTAGGGGTAGCGGGAGGGCGGCAAGAGACCCAGTACTTC; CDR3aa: CASSLGVAGGRQETQYF
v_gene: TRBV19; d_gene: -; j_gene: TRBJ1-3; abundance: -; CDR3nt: TGTGCCAGTAGTGTGCAGGCCGGCTCTGGAAACACCATATATTTT; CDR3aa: CASSVQAGSGNTIYF
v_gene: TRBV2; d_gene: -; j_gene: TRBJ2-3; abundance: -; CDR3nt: TGTGCCAGCAGCTCGGGGCGGACAGATACGCAGTATTTT; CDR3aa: CASSSGRTDTQYF